One and the same sample provided the 7 T cell receptor beta chains below, sequenced in a study of shared clonotypes between healthy human individuals. This table comes from immunoSEQ multiplex PCR, and its TCRdb copy is limited to in-frame clones, with some not included. The table has nearly 2 million clones, approximately 94% seen once. Cells designated naive CD8 were CD45RO-negative and were positively selected for CCR7, with terminally differentiated effector memory CD45RA+ cells excluded. Sample: naive CD8+ T cells sorted from blood. The receptors come from a young man in good health.

Only one count was recorded for this clone. The rearrangement joins TRBV10-3 to TRBJ2-1; 10 positions match TRBD1. With 3 bases clipped from V and 7 bases from J, the junction kept 6 bases outside the gene matches. This CDR3 is 15 amino acids long. Germline V gives CDR1 ENHRY, CDR2 SYGVKD. CDR3 loop: CAISDSWTGGNEQFF. CDR3 DNA: TGTGCCATCAGTGATTCTTGGACAGGGGGTAATGAGCAGTTCTTC.

This chain uses TRBV2 with TRBJ2-7; D is uncertain. V was pared by 4 bases and J by 6 bases, with 13 bases between. CDR1 is SNHLY, CDR2 FYNNEI, per germline. This CDR3 is 13 amino acids long. In nucleotides, the CDR3 is TGTGCCAGCAGTGGAGGAAAACGGAGCGAGCAGTACTTC. This encodes CASSGGKRSEQYF. Full variable domain (missing parts from reference TRBV2 and TRBJ2-7): EPEVTQTPSHQVTQMGQEVILRCVPISNHLYFYWYRQILGQKVEFLVSFYNNEISEKSEIFDDQFSVERPDGSNFTLKIRSTKLEDSAMYFCASSGGKRSEQYFGPGTRLTVT.

V gene TRBV27 combines with J gene TRBJ1-2; 9 bases agree with TRBD1. Germline CDR1 MNHEY, CDR2 SMNVEV (reference sequence). The CDR3 has 16 residues. The V segment lost 4 bases and the J segment 2 bases; nucleotides outside the gene matches: 8. The CDR3 sequence: CASSSPGTGSNYGYTF. Here the CDR3 DNA reads TGTGCCAGCAGTTCCCCCGGGACAGGGTCGAACTATGGCTACACCTTC.

The rearrangement links TRBV4-1 to TRBJ2-7; 11 nucleotides match TRBD2. The CDR3 contains 15 residues. The germline V gene encodes CDR1 MGHRA and CDR2 YSYEKL. After removal of 0 bases from V and 6 bases from J, the junction contained 4 bases not matched to a gene. For the CDR3, the DNA is TGCGCCAGCAGCCAAGAACTAGCGGGGGTCTCCGAGCAGTACTTC. It translates to CASSQELAGVSEQYF.

The rearrangement links TRBV27 to TRBJ1-1; TRBD1 might be the D (5 bases). Germline V gene lookup returns CDR1 MNHEY and CDR2 SMNVEV (reference sequence). Trimming removed 7 bases at V and 1 base at J, with 13 bases between. This CDR3 has 14 amino acids. For the CDR3, the DNA is TGTGCCAGCAACCAGGAGGGACCGAACACTGAAGCTTTCTTT. It codes for CASNQEGPNTEAFF.

The genes are TRBV19 and TRBJ1-5; maybe TRBD1 (6 bases). This CDR3 is built from 15 residues. Trimming shortened V by 0 bases and J by 6 bases, and 12 bases separated the two germline ends. The germline V gene has CDR1 LNHDA and CDR2 SQIVND (reference sequence). CDR3: CASSIDLGGRQPQHF. CDR3 nucleotides: TGTGCCAGTAGTATAGATCTGGGGGGCCGTCAGCCCCAGCATTTT.

The V call is TRBV11-2, the J call TRBJ2-7; 7 nucleotides match TRBD1. Losses at the gene ends were 5 bases for V and 5 bases for J; bases not matched to a gene: 12. Per the germline V gene, CDR1 is SGHAT and CDR2 is FQNNGV. This CDR3 is built from 15 residues. CDR3 bases: TGTGCCAGCAGCCTACGGACAGGCCCCCCTCACGAGCAGTACTTC. Its protein is CASSLRTGPPHEQYF.